This TCR beta chain was obtained from a study of blood T cell repertoires in COVID-19. Study information: The origin of the acute and convalescent COVID-19 samples was the United States, Italy and Spain. Nucleic acid was either cDNA or gDNA, and it came from T cells, B-cell-depleted T cells, or PBMCs.

Produced via immunoSEQ multiplex PCR; TCRdb's table is partial and in-frame only. The sample has about 120,000 clones; 85% to 90% are singletons. Seattle-derived patients entered the study during active infection and were followed longitudinally. This clone was observed a single time. The germline gives CDR1 SGHVS, CDR2 FNYEAQ. This CDR3 has 13 residues. V was clipped by 3 bases and J by 2 bases, with 8 bases between them. This clonotype originated in a woman in her sixties with COVID-19, enrolled during active disease. This rearrangement joins TRBV7-6 to TRBJ2-7, with a tentative D call TRBD1 (6 bases). Sequenced: peripheral blood. CDR3 protein: CASSFSGAYEQYF. The CDR3 bases are TGTGCCAGCAGCTTTTCAGGGGCCTACGAGCAGTACTTC. The full variable domain, with the rest looked up from reference TRBV7-6 and TRBJ2-7, is GAGVSQSPRYKVTKRGQDVALRCDPISGHVSLYWYRQALGQGPEFLTYFNYEAQQDKSGLPNDRFSAERPEGSISTLTIQRTEQRDSAMYRCASSFSGAYEQYFGPGTRLTVT.